A selection of T cell receptor beta chains follows, all from one sample in a study of blood T cell repertoires in COVID-19. TCRdb keeps only in-frame clones here, not all; method: immunoSEQ multiplex PCR. The sample consists of 65,000 to 75,000 clones, about four fifths of them appearing once. The source material was peripheral blood. Every receptor here comes from a woman aged 60-75 years with acute or convalescent COVID-19. CDR3s include the opening cysteine and the closing phenylalanine or tryptophan. D genes are given only for firm matches. Only some rows state a clone size, as once, few, many or a class for expanded clones.

J | V | D | size | DNA | CDR3
TRBJ2-4 | TRBV4-2 | . | . | TGTGCCAGCAGCCAAGAAGGCGGACTAGCCAAAAACATTCAGTACTTC | CASSQEGGLAKNIQYF
TRBJ1-2 | TRBV9 | . | . | TGTGCCAGCAGCGGAACGGGTCGAACCTATGGCTACACCTTC | CASSGTGRTYGYTF
TRBJ1-2 | TRBV9 | . | . | TGTGCCAGCAGCCGAACAGGAGTCTATGGCTACACCTTC | CASSRTGVYGYTF
TRBJ1-6 | TRBV6-5 | . | . | TGTGCCAGCACGGGGAGCTCCTATAATTCACCCCTCCACTTT | CASTGSSYNSPLHF
TRBJ2-3 | TRBV19 | TRBD2 | . | TGTGCCAGTAGTATTCCCCGGCTAGCGGGGGTAAGAGATACGCAGTATTTT | CASSIPRLAGVRDTQYF
TRBJ2-2 | TRBV2 | TRBD2 | . | TGTGCCAGCAGTGTATCAGCGGGGGATAGGTACGGGGAGCTGTTTTTT | CASSVSAGDRYGELFF
TRBJ2-7 | TRBV10-1 | TRBD2 | once | TGCGCCAGCAGTGAGTCGGCTAGCGGCTACGAGCAGTACTTC | CASSESASGYEQYF
TRBJ2-7 | TRBV5-6 | . | . | TGTGCCAGCAGCTCAACCCGAGGAGACGACGAGCAGTACTTC | CASSSTRGDDEQYF
TRBJ2-2 | TRBV12-3/TRBV12-4 | . | . | TGTGCCAGCAGTTTACCTCGCACCGGGGAGCTGTTTTTT | CASSLPRTGELFF
TRBJ1-1 | TRBV12-3/TRBV12-4 | . | . | TGTGCCAGCAGTGTAAAAACAGCCACTGAAGCTTTCTTT | CASSVKTATEAFF
TRBJ2-1 | TRBV29-1 | . | . | TGCAGCGTTGGGAGCCTCTACAATGAGCAGTTCTTC | CSVGSLYNEQFF
TRBJ1-3 | TRBV7-2 | . | few | TGTGCCAGCAGCTTAACGGGTGGTGGAAACACCATATATTTT | CASSLTGGGNTIYF
TRBJ2-5 | TRBV5-1 | . | . | TGCGCCAGCAGCTTCACGCCAGGTGCCCAAGAGACCCAGTACTTC | CASSFTPGAQETQYF
TRBJ1-1 | TRBV5-6 | . | . | TGCGCCAGCAGCCTCGGGGGGGGCATTAGAGCTGAAGCTTTCTTT | CASSLGGGIRAEAFF
TRBJ2-3 | TRBV5-1 | . | . | TGCGCCAGCAGCCCCCGGGACTTCGTGCCTAGCACAGATACGCAGTATTTT | CASSPRDFVPSTDTQYF
TRBJ1-5 | TRBV19 | TRBD1 | . | TGTGCCAGTAGCCGCACAGGGGGTCGAGAGCCCCAGCATTTT | CASSRTGGREPQHF
TRBJ2-3 | TRBV19 | TRBD2 | . | TGTGCCAGTAGTACCAGACTAGCCAACACAGATACGCAGTATTTT | CASSTRLANTDTQYF
TRBJ1-5 | TRBV7-2 | . | . | TGTGCCAGCAGCCTCAGATCAGGGTCTAGCAATCAGCCCCAGCATTTT | CASSLRSGSSNQPQHF
TRBJ1-4 | TRBV15 | TRBD1 | . | TGTGCCACCAGCAACCGACAGGGAACTAATGAAAAACTGTTTTTT | CATSNRQGTNEKLFF
TRBJ2-1 | TRBV5-6 | . | . | TGTGCCAGCAGCCCCGCCGGCCCGGGCTCCTACAATGAGCAGTTCTTC | CASSPAGPGSYNEQFF
TRBJ1-2 | TRBV5-5 | . | . | TGTGCCAGCAGCTTGGAGGGGTCCTATGGCTACACCTTC | CASSLEGSYGYTF
TRBJ2-1 | TRBV7-3 | TRBD2 | . | TGTGCCAGCAGTGAGCAGCCCATAGCGGGGGGCCTAAATGAGCAGTTCTTC | CASSEQPIAGGLNEQFF
TRBJ2-7 | TRBV5-1 | TRBD2 | . | TGCGCCAGCAGTCTGGGACTAGCGGGGGCCGAGCAGTACTTC | CASSLGLAGAEQYF
TRBJ2-1 | TRBV5-1 | TRBD2 | once | TGCGCCAGCAGCTTGGGACTAGCGGGGGGCAGCGGGGAAGAGCAGTTCTTC | CASSLGLAGGSGEEQFF
TRBJ2-3 | TRBV7-3 | . | . | TGTGCCAGCAGCTTAACCCCGGGGAGCACAGATACGCAGTATTTT | CASSLTPGSTDTQYF
TRBJ1-1 | TRBV30 | . | . | TGTGCCTGGAGTGGGAGGCAGCCGAACACTGAAGCTTTCTTT | CAWSGRQPNTEAFF
TRBJ1-1 | TRBV18 | . | . | TGTGCCAGCTCCACCGGGGGGGGCACTGAAGCTTTCTTT | CASSTGGGTEAFF
TRBJ2-7 | TRBV5-1 | TRBD1 | . | TGCGCCAGCAGCCCACGGACAGGGGCGCTGGACTACGAGCAGTACTTC | CASSPRTGALDYEQYF
TRBJ1-1 | TRBV9 | . | . | TGTGCCAGTTCGACAGGCCCCATGAACACTGAAGCTTTCTTT | CASSTGPMNTEAFF
TRBJ1-6 | TRBV10-3 | TRBD1 | few | TGTGCCATCAGTGAGTCAGGGGGCGCCGGTAATTCACCCCTCCACTTT | CAISESGGAGNSPLHF
TRBJ1-2 | TRBV6-6 | . | . | TGTGCCAGCAGGAGGGGGGGCCCCTATGGCTACACCTTC | CASRRGGPYGYTF
TRBJ1-2 | TRBV2 | TRBD1 | . | TGTGCCAGCAGGCCGGGACAGGGGTTGGTAGGCTACACCTTC | CASRPGQGLVGYTF
TRBJ1-1 | TRBV10-2 | . | . | TGCGCCAGCAAATCACAGGGTAGCACTGAAGCTTTCTTT | CASKSQGSTEAFF
TRBJ1-6 | TRBV5-6 | TRBD1 | . | TGTGCCAGCAGCTTGGGACAGGGGAGCTCCTATAATTCACCCCTCCACTTT | CASSLGQGSSYNSPLHF
TRBJ2-7 | TRBV11-2 | TRBD2 | . | TGTGCCAGCAGCCTAGGGGTAGCGGGGGCCTACGAGCAGTACTTC | CASSLGVAGAYEQYF
TRBJ2-3 | TRBV3-1/TRBV3-2 | . | once | TGTGCCAGCAGCCCACGGGTCTCGGTAGATACGCAGTATTTT | CASSPRVSVDTQYF
TRBJ1-3 | TRBV4-1 | . | few | TGCGCCAGCAGCCAAGGGTGGCGGATGATAAACACCATATATTTT | CASSQGWRMINTIYF
TRBJ2-1 | TRBV7-6 | TRBD1 | . | TGTGCCAGCAGCGCCGCCGGGACAGTTTACAATGAGCAGTTCTTC | CASSAAGTVYNEQFF
TRBJ2-1 | TRBV2 | TRBD2 | . | TGTGCCACCCTCCACCGCGGGGGGCCTGAGCAGTTCTTC | CATLHRGGPEQFF
TRBJ1-1 | TRBV7-9 | TRBD1 | . | TGTGCCAGCAGCTCCGGGACAGTTAGTGAAGCTTTCTTT | CASSSGTVSEAFF
TRBJ1-1 | TRBV9 | TRBD1 | . | TGTGCCAGCAGCGTAACAGGGGGACTGGACACTGAAGCTTTCTTT | CASSVTGGLDTEAFF